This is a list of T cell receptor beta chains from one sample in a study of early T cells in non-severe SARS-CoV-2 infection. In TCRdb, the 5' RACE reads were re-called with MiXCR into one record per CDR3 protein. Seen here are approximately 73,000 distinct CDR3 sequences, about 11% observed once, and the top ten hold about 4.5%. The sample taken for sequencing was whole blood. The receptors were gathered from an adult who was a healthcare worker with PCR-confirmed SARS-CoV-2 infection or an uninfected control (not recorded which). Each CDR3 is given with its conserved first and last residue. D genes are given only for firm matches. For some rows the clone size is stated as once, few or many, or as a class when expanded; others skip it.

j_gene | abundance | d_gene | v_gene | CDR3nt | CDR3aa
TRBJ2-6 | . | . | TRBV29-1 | TGCAGCGCCGCGGACTCTGGGGCCAACGTCCTGACTTTC | CSAADSGANVLTF
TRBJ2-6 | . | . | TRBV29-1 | TGCAGCGTGAATCAGGGTAGCTCTGGGGCCAACGTCCTGACTTTC | CSVNQGSSGANVLTF
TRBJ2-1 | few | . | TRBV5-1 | TGCGCCAGCAGCTCTCGGTGGAGTGAGCAGTTCTTC | CASSSRWSEQFF
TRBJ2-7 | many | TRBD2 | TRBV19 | TGTGCCAGTAGTATCGTCCGAGCGGGGAGCTACGAGCAGTACTTC | CASSIVRAGSYEQYF
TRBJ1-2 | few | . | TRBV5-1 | TGCGCCAGCAGCGTTCAGGGGTCCGGAAACTATGGCTACACCTTC | CASSVQGSGNYGYTF
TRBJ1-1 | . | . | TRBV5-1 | TGCGCCAGCAGCTTGGGACAGCCACCTAATGAAGCTTTCTTT | CASSLGQPPNEAFF
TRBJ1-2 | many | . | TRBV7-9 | TGTGCCAGCAATTCCGGGACCCTGGGCAGCTACACCTTC | CASNSGTLGSYTF
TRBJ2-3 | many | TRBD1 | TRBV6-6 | TGTGCCAGCAGCCCCCGGGACAGGGGCACAGATACGCAGTATTTT | CASSPRDRGTDTQYF
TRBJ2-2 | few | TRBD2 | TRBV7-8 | TGTGCCAGCAGCCCATACCGAACCTATTCCGGGACTAGTCGAACCGGGGAGCTGTTTTTT | CASSPYRTYSGTSRTGELFF
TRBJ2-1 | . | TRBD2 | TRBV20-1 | TGCAGTGCTATGAGGGCTAGCGGGGGCCGGTACAATGAGCAGTTCTTC | CSAMRASGGRYNEQFF
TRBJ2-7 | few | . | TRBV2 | TGTGCCAGCAGACAGGACTCCTACGAGCAGTACTTC | CASRQDSYEQYF
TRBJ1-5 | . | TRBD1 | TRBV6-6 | TGTGCCAGCAGTTACTCGATAGGTGACAGGGGATCTCAGCCCCAGCATTTT | CASSYSIGDRGSQPQHF
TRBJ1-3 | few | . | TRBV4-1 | TGCGCCAGCAGCCAGCCAATTGGGGAGAGCTCTGGAAACACCATATATTTT | CASSQPIGESSGNTIYF
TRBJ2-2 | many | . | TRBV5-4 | TGTGCCAGCAGCCGGACAGTGAACACCGGGGAGCTGTTTTTT | CASSRTVNTGELFF
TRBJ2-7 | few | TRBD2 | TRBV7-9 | TGTGCCAGCAGCAGGACTAGCGGGGGGCCGAGCGGTTCCTACGAGCAGTACTTC | CASSRTSGGPSGSYEQYF
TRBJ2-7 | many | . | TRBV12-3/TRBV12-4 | TGTGCCAGCAGTTTTGGCAGATCCTACGAGCAGTACTTC | CASSFGRSYEQYF
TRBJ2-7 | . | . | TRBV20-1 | TGCAGTGCTACCCCTCGGACGGTACAGTACGAGCAGTACTTC | CSATPRTVQYEQYF
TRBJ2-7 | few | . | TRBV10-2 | TGCGCCAGCAGTGAGTCGGCCAACGAGCAGTACTTC | CASSESANEQYF
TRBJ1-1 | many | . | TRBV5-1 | TGCGCCAGCAGCTTTTCAGGGAACACTGAAGCTTTCTTT | CASSFSGNTEAFF
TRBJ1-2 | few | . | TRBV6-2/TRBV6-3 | TGTGCCAGCAGTCGTCCGGCGGTTAACTATGGCTACACCTTC | CASSRPAVNYGYTF
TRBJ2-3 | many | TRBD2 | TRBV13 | TGTGCCAGCAGCTCGGTCCGAGCGGGGGGTAGCACAGATACGCAGTATTTT | CASSSVRAGGSTDTQYF
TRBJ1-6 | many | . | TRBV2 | TGTGCCAGCAGTGAACTGGGCAGGGTCGATAATTCACCCCTCCACTTT | CASSELGRVDNSPLHF
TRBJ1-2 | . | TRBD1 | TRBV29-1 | TGCAGCGTTGCCGGGACAGGGGATGGCTACACCTTC | CSVAGTGDGYTF
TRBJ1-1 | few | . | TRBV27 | TGTGCCAGCAGTTTATGGGCCGAGGTGAACACTGAAGCTTTCTTT | CASSLWAEVNTEAFF
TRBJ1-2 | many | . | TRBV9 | TGTGCCAGCAGCGTAGGAGGGGACTATGGCTACACCTTC | CASSVGGDYGYTF
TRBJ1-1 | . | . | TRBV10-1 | TGCGCCAGCAGTGTAGGGAACACTGAAGCTTTCTTT | CASSVGNTEAFF
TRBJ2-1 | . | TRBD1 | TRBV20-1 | TGCAGTGCTCCTCCGGGACAGGGTTTCAATGAGCAGTTCTTC | CSAPPGQGFNEQFF
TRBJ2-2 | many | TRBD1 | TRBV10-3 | TGTGCCACGTCCGGGACAGACGGCTACGGGGAGCTGTTTTTT | CATSGTDGYGELFF
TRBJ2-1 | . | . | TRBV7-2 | TGTGCCAGCAGCTTAGCGGGGGGGCCTCATGAGCAGTTCTTC | CASSLAGGPHEQFF
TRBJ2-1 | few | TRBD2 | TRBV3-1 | TGTGCCAGCAGCCCATTAGCGGGGGGGATATACAATGAGCAGTTCTTC | CASSPLAGGIYNEQFF
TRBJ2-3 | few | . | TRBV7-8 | TGTGCCAGCAGCTTCCTGGGGGCCACAGATACGCAGTATTTT | CASSFLGATDTQYF
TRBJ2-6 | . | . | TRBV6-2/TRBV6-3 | TGTGCCAGCAACCGAGGACCCAACTCTGGGGCCAACGTCCTGACTTTC | CASNRGPNSGANVLTF
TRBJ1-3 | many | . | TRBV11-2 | TGTGCCAGCAGCTTGGGGGACGCGATCTCTGGAAACACCATATATTTT | CASSLGDAISGNTIYF
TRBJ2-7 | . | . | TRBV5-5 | TGTGCCAGCAGCTTTCCTCCAGGGACCCCCTACGAGCAGTACTTC | CASSFPPGTPYEQYF
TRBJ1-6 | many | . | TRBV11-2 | TGTGCCAGCAGCTTAGACGGCCGGACAGCGATTAGTAATTCACCCCTCCACTTT | CASSLDGRTAISNSPLHF
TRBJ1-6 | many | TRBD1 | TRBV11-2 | TGTGCCAGCAGCTTCGGTTTTTCGGGACAGGCACTTCACTTT | CASSFGFSGQALHF
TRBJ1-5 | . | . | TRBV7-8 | TGTGCCAGCAGCTTGCTAGGGAAAGGACAGCCCCACCATTTT | CASSLLGKGQPHHF
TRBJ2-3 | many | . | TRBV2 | TGTGCCAGCAGCGACCTAAGGGGCGCGGATACGCAGTATTTT | CASSDLRGADTQYF
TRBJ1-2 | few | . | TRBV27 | TGTGCCAGCAGTTTATTCGATCAGGCCTCTTTTGTCCATGGCTACACCTTC | CASSLFDQASFVHGYTF
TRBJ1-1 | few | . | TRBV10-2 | TGCGCCAGCAGTGAGTCGTTAGGGATGGGGCCTGAAGCTTTCTTT | CASSESLGMGPEAFF
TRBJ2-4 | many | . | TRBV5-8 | TGTGCCAGCAGCTTGAGGCCAGGGGCTATCAAAAACATTCAGTACTTC | CASSLRPGAIKNIQYF
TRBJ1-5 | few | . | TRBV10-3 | TGTGCCATCAGTGAGCCAGGTGGGCAGCCCCAGCATTTT | CAISEPGGQPQHF
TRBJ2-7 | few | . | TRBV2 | TGTGCCAGCAGTTACCCTCCTACCGGGACTCGGAACTACGAGCAGTACTTC | CASSYPPTGTRNYEQYF
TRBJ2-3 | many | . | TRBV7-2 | TGTGCCAGCAGCTTATGGCGGGCAATGGATACGCAGTATTTT | CASSLWRAMDTQYF
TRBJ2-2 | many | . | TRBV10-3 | TGTGCCATCAGTGACGGGAGCAGGGCTTCCACCGGGGAGCTGTTTTTT | CAISDGSRASTGELFF
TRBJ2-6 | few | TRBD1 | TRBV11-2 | TGTGCCAGCAGCTTAGGGACAGGGAGTTCTGGGGCCAACGTCCTGACTTTC | CASSLGTGSSGANVLTF
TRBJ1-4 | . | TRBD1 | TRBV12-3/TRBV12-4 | TGTGCCAGCACCCAACAGGGGGCAGGAGAAAAACTGTTTTTT | CASTQQGAGEKLFF
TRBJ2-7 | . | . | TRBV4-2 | TGTGCCAGCAGCCAAGATGCGGGTCACTACGAGCAGTACTTC | CASSQDAGHYEQYF
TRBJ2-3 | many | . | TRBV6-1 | TGTGCCAGCAGTGGACAAGGGGGGCGCGGAGATACGCAGTATTTT | CASSGQGGRGDTQYF
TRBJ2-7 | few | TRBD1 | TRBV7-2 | TGTGCCAGCAGCCCAGACAGGGGGCATAGTTACGAGCAGTACTTC | CASSPDRGHSYEQYF
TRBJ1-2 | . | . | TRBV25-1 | TGTGCCAGCAGTGAGCCAGAGAACTATGGCTACACCTTC | CASSEPENYGYTF
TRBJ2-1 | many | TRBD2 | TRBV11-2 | TGTGCCAGCAGCGCGCCATCGATCCGGGACTACTTGGAGAATGAGCAGTTCTTC | CASSAPSIRDYLENEQFF
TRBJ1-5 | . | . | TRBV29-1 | TGCAGCGTCTCTGGACAGAACCATCAGCCCCAGCATTTT | CSVSGQNHQPQHF
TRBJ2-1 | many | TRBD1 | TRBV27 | TGTGCCAGCGGCTTTCTCCCTCCGGGACAGCCTTATAGGCAGTTCTTC | CASGFLPPGQPYRQFF
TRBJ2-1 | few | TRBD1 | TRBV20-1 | TGCAGTGCTAGAGCCTATGGGACAGGGGGATTAGTAAATTCCTACAATGAGCAGTTCTTC | CSARAYGTGGLVNSYNEQFF
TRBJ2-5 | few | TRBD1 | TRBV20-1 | TGCAGTGCTACAGGACAGGGGAAGGGAGAGACCCAGTACTTC | CSATGQGKGETQYF
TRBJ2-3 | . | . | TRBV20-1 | TGCAGTGCTAGGGGGGGCGAAACGGATACGCAGTATTTT | CSARGGETDTQYF
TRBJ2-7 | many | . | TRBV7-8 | TGTGCCAGCAGCAGAGCCGGGACCTCCGAGCAGTACTTC | CASSRAGTSEQYF
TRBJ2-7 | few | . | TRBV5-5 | TGTGCCAGCAGCTTTTCGACACCTTCCTACGAGCAGTACTTC | CASSFSTPSYEQYF
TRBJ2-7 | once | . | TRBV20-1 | TGCAGTGCTAGGGCCGAGCAGTACTTC | CSARAEQYF